A single TCR beta chain is shown here with its context. Its antigen is undetermined. TCRdb called the RT-PCR reads again in MiXCR, with one record for every CDR3 protein. The repertoire includes 610,000 or so distinct CDR3 sequences, about 15% of them detected once, and roughly 11% sits in the top ten. Germline V gene sequence: CDR1 KGHSH, CDR2 LQKENI. V lost 3 bases to trimming and J lost 10 bases, with 10 bases between them. The CDR3 is 12 amino acids. The sample comes from a study of response to subunit inactivated influenza vaccine. Study observations and caveats: The authors suggested that every seasonal influenza vaccination recruits few new T cells.

This chain uses TRBV18 with TRBJ2-1, with D hard to call. The TCR sequence derives from a man aged 50 to 60 who received an inactivated influenza vaccine. The source was PBMCs from blood, collected 11 to 12 days after vaccination. In nucleotides, the CDR3 is TGTGCCAGCTCACCGACCAGTACAGAGCAGTTCTTC. Residues: CASSPTSTEQFF.